Following are 13 T cell receptor beta chains from one sample sequenced in a study of blood T cell repertoires in COVID-19. Using immunoSEQ multiplex PCR, the repertoire was profiled, and TCRdb retains in-frame clones only, with some absent. The repertoire holds approximately 44,000 clones, approximately 90% seen once, with around 13% in the top ten. The sample was peripheral blood. The receptors derive from a human donor in a cohort sampled during active COVID-19.

CDR3 protein: CASSLKNEQYF. For the CDR3, the DNA is TGCGCCAGCAGCCTAAAGAACGAGCAGTACTTC. The chain has TRBV5-1 and TRBJ2-7; D uncertain. CDR1 SGHRS and CDR2 YFSETQ come from the germline V gene. The CDR3 covers 11 residues. Trimming removed 4 bases from V and 5 bases from J, with 7 bases in between. The full variable domain, in which reference TRBV5-1 and TRBJ2-7 provide the parts outside the CDR3, is KAGVTQTPRYLIKTRGQQVTLSCSPISGHRSVSWYQQTPGQGLQFLFEYFSETQRNKGNFPGRFSGRQFSNSRSEMNVSTLELGDSALYLCASSLKNEQYFGPGTRLTVT.

The chain has TRBV7-2 and TRBJ2-6; TRBD2 might be the D (7 bases). This CDR3 is 18 amino acids long. Germline-derived CDR1 and CDR2 are SGHTA and FQGNSA. V dropped 2 bases and J dropped 2 bases, with 16 bases sitting between them. The CDR3 loop is CASSLFYGGAAGANVLTF. The CDR3 DNA reads TGTGCCAGCAGCTTATTTTATGGGGGGGCGGCTGGGGCCAACGTCCTGACTTTC.

The J gene is TRBJ1-3, the V gene TRBV3-1 (or the pseudogene TRBV3-2); TRBD1 aligns across 9 bases. Germline CDR1 LGHDT, CDR2 YNNKEL (reference sequence). J gave up 0 bases and V 4 bases, and 13 bases lay outside the gene matches. This CDR3 is built from 19 residues. CDR3: CASSRRDSDRGTSGNTIYF. CDR3 nucleotide sequence: TGTGCCAGCAGCCGTCGGGACAGCGACAGGGGGACCTCTGGAAACACCATATATTTT.

This chain joins TRBV24-1 and TRBJ2-3; 12 bases match TRBD1. V trimming: 5 bases; J trimming: 5 bases; junction bases outside the gene matches: 7. The V gene's germline CDR1 is KGHDR and CDR2 SFDVKD. This CDR3 has 16 amino acids. Written as DNA, the CDR3 is TGTGCCACCAGTGGGGGGACAGGGGGCCGAGGAGATACGCAGTATTTT. It yields the protein CATSGGTGGRGDTQYF.

This clone was observed a few times. The V call is TRBV18, the J call TRBJ1-6, with 7 nucleotides matching TRBD1. Germline values: CDR1 KGHSH, CDR2 LQKENI. The CDR3 consists of 15 residues. Losses at the gene ends were 5 bases for V and 4 bases for J; bases not matched to a gene: 5. Here the CDR3 reads CASSSPGQYNSPLHF. The DNA of the CDR3 is TGTGCCAGCTCATCCCCGGGACAGTATAATTCACCCCTCCACTTT. Full variable domain (rest looked up from reference TRBV18 and TRBJ1-6): NAGVMQNPRHLVRRRGQEARLRCSPMKGHSHVYWYRQLPEEGLKFMVYLQKENIIDESGMPKERFSAEFPKEGPSILRIQQVVRGDSAAYFCASSSPGQYNSPLHFGNGTRLTVT.

This rearrangement joins TRBV5-4 to TRBJ2-7; perhaps TRBD2 as D (6 bases). V was clipped by 2 bases and J by 10 bases, with 10 bases between them. The CDR3 contains 11 residues. Germline V CDR1 and CDR2: SGHNT, YYREEE (reference sequence). Written as DNA, the CDR3 is TGTGCCAGCAGCTTAGACGGGAGCCAGTACTTC. Its protein product is CASSLDGSQYF. The variable domain in full, with the rest retrieved from reference TRBV5-4 and TRBJ2-7, is ETGVTQSPTHLIKTRGQQVTLRCSSQSGHNTVSWYQQALGQGPQFIFQYYREEENGRGNFPPRFSGLQFPNYSSELNVNALELDDSALYLCASSLDGSQYFGPGTRLTVT.

The rearrangement joins TRBV29-1 to TRBJ2-5; D gene ambiguous. In germline, CDR1 is SQVTM, CDR2 ANQGSEA. The CDR3 totals 12 residues. CDR3 sequence (DNA): TGCAGTGTTCGTCCGGGTGGAGAGACCCAGTACTTC. Encoded protein: CSVRPGGETQYF.

The J gene is TRBJ2-6, the V gene TRBV24-1; no clear D gene. The CDR3 length is 14 residues. V lost 3 bases, J lost 4 bases, and 6 bases lay in between. The germline CDR1 and CDR2 sequences are KGHDR and SFDVKD. The CDR3 loop reads CATSDPTGANVLTF. CDR3 nucleotides: TGTGCCACCAGTGATCCTACGGGGGCCAACGTCCTGACTTTC.

The rearrangement uses TRBV6-5 and TRBJ2-7; D possibly corresponds to TRBD2 (5 bases). Germline-derived CDR1 and CDR2 are MNHEY and SVGAGI. V lost 6 bases and J 0 bases, leaving 12 bases between the germline ends. The CDR3 runs to 14 residues. CDR3 nucleotides: TGTGCCAGCAGGTGGGTGGCGGGCTCCTACGAGCAGTACTTC. It specifies CASRWVAGSYEQYF.

The J gene is TRBJ2-3, the V gene TRBV18; possible D gene TRBD2, 5 bases. CDR3 size: 15 residues. Germline loops: CDR1 KGHSH, CDR2 LQKENI. Trimming removed 4 bases from V and 2 bases from J, with 13 bases in between. This CDR3 is CASSLNGVITDTQYF. The CDR3 nucleotides are TGTGCCAGCTCACTAAACGGGGTGATCACAGATACGCAGTATTTT.

The chain employs TRBV6-2 or TRBV6-3 and TRBJ2-5; 8 bases map to TRBD2. Trimming at V came to 5 bases and at J to 5 bases, leaving 10 bases not matched to a gene. There are 15 residues in the CDR3. The germline V gene encodes CDR1 MNHEY and CDR2 SVGEGT. CDR3 nucleotide sequence: TGTGCCAGCAGTGGGGCCCGGGGGGGAGTGGAGACCCAGTACTTC. Translated, it gives CASSGARGGVETQYF.

J is TRBJ2-7 and V is TRBV6-2 or TRBV6-3; TRBD2 aligns across 8 bases. V was pared by 5 bases and J by 4 bases, with 13 bases of the junction left unmatched. The V gene's germline CDR1 is MNHEY and CDR2 SVGEGT. This CDR3 has 16 amino acids. DNA for the CDR3: TGTGCCAGCAGTGACCAGCGGGGGCGGGAGAAGTACGAGCAGTACTTC. Translating gives CASSDQRGREKYEQYF.

In this sample, this clone turned up once. This chain connects TRBV30 to TRBJ2-3; 7 positions match TRBD2. The CDR3 covers 15 residues. Germline V gene sequence: CDR1 GTSNPN, CDR2 SVGIG (reference sequence). V shed 0 bases, J shed 3 bases, and the junction held 6 bases outside the gene matches. For the CDR3, the DNA is TGTGCCTGGAGTGTAGGCGGGAGTGGGACAGATACGCAGTATTTT. It encodes CAWSVGGSGTDTQYF.